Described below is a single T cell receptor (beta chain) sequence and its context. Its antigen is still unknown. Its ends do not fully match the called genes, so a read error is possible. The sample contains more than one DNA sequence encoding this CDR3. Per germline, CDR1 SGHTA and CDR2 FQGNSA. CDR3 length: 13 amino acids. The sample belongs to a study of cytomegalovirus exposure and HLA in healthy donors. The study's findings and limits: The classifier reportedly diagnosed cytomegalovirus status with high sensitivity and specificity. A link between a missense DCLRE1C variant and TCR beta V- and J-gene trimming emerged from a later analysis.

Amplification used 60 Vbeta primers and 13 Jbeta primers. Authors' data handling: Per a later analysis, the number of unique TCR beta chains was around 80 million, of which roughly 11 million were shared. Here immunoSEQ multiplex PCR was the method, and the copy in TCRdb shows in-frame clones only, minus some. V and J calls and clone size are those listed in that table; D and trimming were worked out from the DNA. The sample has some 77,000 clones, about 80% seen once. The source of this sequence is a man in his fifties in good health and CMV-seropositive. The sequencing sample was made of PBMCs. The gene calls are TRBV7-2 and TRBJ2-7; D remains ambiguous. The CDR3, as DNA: TGTGCCAGCAGCCGAGACGGAGCCTACGAACAGTACTTC. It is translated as CASSRDGAYEQYF.